This TCR beta chain was recorded in a study of metastatic and nonmetastatic thyroid tumors. Germline loops: CDR1 PRHDT, CDR2 FYEKMQ (reference sequence). The length of the CDR3 is 21 residues. The V end lost 5 bases, the J end lost 0 bases, and 29 bases lay between the germline ends. No patient received treatment before thyroid surgery. TCRdb reanalyzed the PCR reads with MiXCR. The sample lists tens of thousands of clones, under 15% occurring once. This clonotype was sampled from a female donor with papillary thyroid cancer or a benign thyroid nodule (not recorded which). Some clones in this sample may be carry-over from other donors' samples. The material sequenced was tumor tissue. The chain joins TRBV13 to TRBJ1-5; D ambiguous. CDR3 DNA sequence: TGTGCCAGCAGCCTAATAGGATTTTTGTCCTCCTTAGGAGGTAGCAATCAGCCCCAGCATTTT. Amino acid sequence: CASSLIGFLSSLGGSNQPQHF.